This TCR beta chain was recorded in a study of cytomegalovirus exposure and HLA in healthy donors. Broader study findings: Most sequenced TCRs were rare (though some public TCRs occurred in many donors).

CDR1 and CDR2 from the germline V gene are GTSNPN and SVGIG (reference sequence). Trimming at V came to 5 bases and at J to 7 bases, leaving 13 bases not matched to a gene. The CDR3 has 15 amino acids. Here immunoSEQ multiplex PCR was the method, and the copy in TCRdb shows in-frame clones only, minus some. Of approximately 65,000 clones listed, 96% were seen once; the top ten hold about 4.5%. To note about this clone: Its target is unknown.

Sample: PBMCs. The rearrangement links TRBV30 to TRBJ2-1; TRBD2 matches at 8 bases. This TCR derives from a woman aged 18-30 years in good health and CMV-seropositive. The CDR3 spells CAWHLVAGRGNEQFF. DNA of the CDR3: TGTGCCTGGCATTTAGTAGCGGGACGGGGGAATGAGCAGTTCTTC.